This T cell receptor beta chain was sequenced during a study of T cell responses to AZD1222 COVID-19 vaccine. The CDR3 spans 14 residues. Germline V gene lookup returns CDR1 SGHRS and CDR2 YFSETQ. TCRdb's copy holds only in-frame clones and misses some; the assay was immunoSEQ multiplex PCR. The sample consists of about 170,000 clones, over 85% of them appearing once. Comments on this clone: Its antigen is unknown. The junction shows a germline mismatch at one end, possibly a read error.

Study-level findings and limits: Across spike, vaccine-associated CD4 TCRs were found, dominant at 160-218 and 743-854. Recipients of AZD1222 seropositive at baseline numbered only five or six. The donor cohort was predominantly white British with a female majority, and clonal diversity may have been underestimated.

The material sequenced was peripheral blood, taken on day 0 of AZD1222 vaccination. The chain couples TRBV5-1 to TRBJ2-2; TRBD2 matches 8 bases. This clonotype was obtained from an adult in good health. The CDR3 DNA is TGCGCCCGCAGCCCGGGGGGGGACACCGGGGAGCTGTTTTTT. Encoded protein: CARSPGGDTGELFF.